These T cell receptor beta chains were read from a single sample in a study of control samples from healthy donors and cancer patients. Assay used: immunoSEQ multiplex PCR; TCRdb lists only in-frame clones, some missing. The sample lists 73,000 or so clones; roughly 87% were seen once. Sequencing was performed on blood. Receptors originate from a woman in her forties or fifties in good health. Both conserved end residues are part of each CDR3. A D gene is named only where the DNA matches it firmly. Clone sizes are given selectively: once, few, many, or a class where the clone is expanded.

d_call j_call clone_size v_call cdr3_nt cdr3_aa
. TRBJ1-1 . TRBV6-2/TRBV6-3 TGTGCCAGCAGTCTCGACCCGACCTTGGGTACTGAAGCTTTCTTT CASSLDPTLGTEAFF
. TRBJ2-5 . TRBV27 TGTGCCAGCAAAGGGGTGGTGGAGACCCAGTACTTC CASKGVVETQYF
. TRBJ1-2 . TRBV3-1/TRBV3-2 TGTGCCAGCAGCCGCTCCCACGGCTACACCTTC CASSRSHGYTF
TRBD1 TRBJ2-2 few TRBV9 TGTGCCAGCAGCGTATCCACCGGGACAGGGGTCACCGGGGAGCTGTTTTTT CASSVSTGTGVTGELFF
TRBD1 TRBJ2-2 . TRBV7-7 TGTGCTAGCAGCATAGACAGGGGAAACGGGGAGCTGTTTTTT CASSIDRGNGELFF
TRBD1 TRBJ1-5 . TRBV19 TGTGCCAGTAGTGAGCAGGGGGCCGGTCAGCCCCAGCATTTT CASSEQGAGQPQHF
TRBD1 TRBJ2-1 . TRBV5-5 TGTGCCAGCAGCGACCGGCAGGGGGCACAGACCAATGAGCAGTTCTTC CASSDRQGAQTNEQFF
TRBD1 TRBJ1-3 . TRBV11-3 TGTGCCCCCAGGGGGAGCTCTGGAAACACCATATATTTT CAPRGSSGNTIYF
TRBD2 TRBJ2-3 . TRBV4-2 TGTGCCAGCAGCCAAGGGACTAGCGGGATAGGAGATACGCAGTATTTT CASSQGTSGIGDTQYF
TRBD1 TRBJ2-1 . TRBV5-1 TGCGCCAGCAGCCAGAGACAGGGCTACAATGAGCAGTTCTTC CASSQRQGYNEQFF
. TRBJ2-5 . TRBV7-7 TGTGCTAGCAGCGCCCAGGGTGGGCTGGAAGAGACCCAGTACTTC CASSAQGGLEETQYF
. TRBJ1-5 few TRBV6-6 TGTGCCAGCAGTGGCGCGGGGGCTTTGGAGCCCCAGCATTTT CASSGAGALEPQHF
TRBD1 TRBJ2-2 . TRBV5-6 TGTGCCAGCAGCTTGGGTCCAGGGGGCCACGGGGAGCTGTTTTTT CASSLGPGGHGELFF
. TRBJ1-2 few TRBV14 TGTGCCAGCAGCCAAGGGTGGCAGGGCCGCGGCTACACCTTC CASSQGWQGRGYTF
. TRBJ2-3 . TRBV6-4 TGTGCCAGCAGTGACTCACGCTCTACCACAGATACGCAGTATTTT CASSDSRSTTDTQYF
TRBD1 TRBJ2-7 . TRBV30 TGTGCCTGGAGTCTGACAGGGGGTACTTACGAGCAGTACTTC CAWSLTGGTYEQYF
TRBD1 TRBJ2-7 . TRBV14 TGTGCCAGCAGCCAGAGGGGACAGGGTACCTACGAGCAGTACTTC CASSQRGQGTYEQYF
TRBD1 TRBJ1-2 . TRBV18 TGTGCCAGCTCACCCACGACAGGGACCAACTATGGCTACACCTTC CASSPTTGTNYGYTF
. TRBJ2-5 . TRBV20-1 TGCAGTGCCATAGAGGGGGAGACCCAGTACTTC CSAIEGETQYF
. TRBJ1-1 . TRBV7-9 TGTGCCAGCAGCCAGGGGATGGCTGAAGCTTTCTTT CASSQGMAEAFF
TRBD2 TRBJ2-7 . TRBV7-9 TGTGCCAGCAGCTTGCGGGAGAGGACCTACGAGCAGTACTTC CASSLRERTYEQYF
TRBD2 TRBJ2-5 . TRBV2 TGTGCCAGCAGAGGTAGCGGGAGTCCCTTAGCCGAGACCCAGTACTTC CASRGSGSPLAETQYF
. TRBJ2-1 . TRBV24-1 TGTGCCACCATGTTAGATTCCCGGCAGTTCTTC CATMLDSRQFF
. TRBJ2-7 . TRBV10-3 TGTGCCATCAGTGGCCAGAGCTACGAGCAGTACTTC CAISGQSYEQYF
. TRBJ2-2 . TRBV4-1 TGCGCCAGCAGCCACCCCGGGTCCAACACCGGGGAGCTGTTTTTT CASSHPGSNTGELFF
. TRBJ2-3 . TRBV19 TGTGCCAGTAAAACTGGCCCCAGCACAGATACGCAGTATTTT CASKTGPSTDTQYF
. TRBJ2-2 . TRBV15 TGTGCCACCAGCAGAGATCCCGGCGCCGCGAACACCGGGGAGCTGTTTTTT CATSRDPGAANTGELFF
. TRBJ2-7 . TRBV7-9 TGTGCCAGCAGACCACTCTTGACAGTAGACTACGAGCAGTACTTC CASRPLLTVDYEQYF
. TRBJ1-4 . TRBV3-1/TRBV3-2 TGTGCCAGCAGCCAAGTCTGGGATGAAAAACTGTTTTTT CASSQVWDEKLFF
TRBD2 TRBJ2-5 . TRBV3-1/TRBV3-2 TGTGCCAGCAGACCCCTAGCGGGAGGGGGAGAGACCCAGTACTTC CASRPLAGGGETQYF
TRBD1 TRBJ2-5 . TRBV11-3 TGTGCCAGCAGCTCAGGGGGTCGCGAAGAGACCCAGTACTTC CASSSGGREETQYF
. TRBJ1-2 once TRBV28 TGTGCCAGCAGTTGGCCACAGGGAAACTATGGCTACACCTTC CASSWPQGNYGYTF
TRBD2 TRBJ2-5 . TRBV5-4 TGTGCCAGCAGCTCAGGACTAGCACAAGAGACCCAGTACTTC CASSSGLAQETQYF
. TRBJ2-3 . TRBV7-3 TGTGCCAGCAGCTTTGGGGAAATCACGCAGTATTTT CASSFGEITQYF
TRBD2 TRBJ2-1 . TRBV7-9 TGTGCCAGCAGCGGACCCAGCGGGAGCCTCTACAATGAGCAGTTCTTC CASSGPSGSLYNEQFF